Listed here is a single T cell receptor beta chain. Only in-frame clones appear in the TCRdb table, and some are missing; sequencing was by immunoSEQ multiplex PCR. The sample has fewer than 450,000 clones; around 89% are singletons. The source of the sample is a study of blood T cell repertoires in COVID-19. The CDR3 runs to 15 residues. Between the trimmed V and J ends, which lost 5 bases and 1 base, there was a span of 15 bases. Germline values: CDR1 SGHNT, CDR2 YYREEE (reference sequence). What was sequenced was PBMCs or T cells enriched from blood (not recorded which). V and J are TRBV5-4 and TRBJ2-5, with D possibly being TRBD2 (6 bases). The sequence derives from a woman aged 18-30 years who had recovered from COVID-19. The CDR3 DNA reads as TGTGCCAGCAGATCTGGCCTGGGAGGCCAAGAGACCCAGTACTTC. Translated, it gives CASRSGLGGQETQYF.